This T cell receptor (beta chain) was observed in a study of response to subunit inactivated influenza vaccine. TCRdb processed the RT-PCR reads anew with MiXCR; each CDR3 protein has one entry. The data contain about 190,000 distinct CDR3 sequences, 14% of them singletons. The receptor comes from a man aged 45-65 years who received an inactivated influenza vaccine. This specimen consisted of CD8+ T cells sorted from PBMCs, obtained more than 4 days after vaccination.

This CDR3 reads CAISEPGQGHYEQYF. For the CDR3, the DNA is TGTGCCATCAGTGAGCCGGGACAGGGCCACTACGAGCAGTACTTC. V gene TRBV10-3 combines with J gene TRBJ2-7, with 9 bases that match TRBD1. This CDR3 is 15 amino acids long. V dropped 2 bases and J dropped 3; count of bases not matched to a gene: 5. CDR1 ENHRY and CDR2 SYGVKD come from the germline V gene.